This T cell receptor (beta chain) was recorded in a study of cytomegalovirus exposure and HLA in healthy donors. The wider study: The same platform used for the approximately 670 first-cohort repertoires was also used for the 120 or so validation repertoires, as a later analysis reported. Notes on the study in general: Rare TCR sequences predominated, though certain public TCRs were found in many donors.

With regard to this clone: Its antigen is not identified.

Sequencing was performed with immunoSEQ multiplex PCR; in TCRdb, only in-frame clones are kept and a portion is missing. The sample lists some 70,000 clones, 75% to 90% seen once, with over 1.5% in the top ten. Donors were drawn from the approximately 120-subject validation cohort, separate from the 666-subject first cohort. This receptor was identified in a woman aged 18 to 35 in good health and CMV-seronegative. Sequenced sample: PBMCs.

CDR3 sequence reads: CASSHGGERTDTQYF. The CDR3 DNA reads as TGTGCCAGCAGCCACGGGGGGGAACGCACAGATACGCAGTATTTT. V usage is TRBV7-3 and J usage is TRBJ2-3; TRBD2 matches 8 bases. Trimming removed 5 bases from V and 1 base from J; junction bases left unmatched: 5. Germline V gives CDR1 SGHTA, CDR2 FQGTGA. This CDR3 is built from 15 residues.